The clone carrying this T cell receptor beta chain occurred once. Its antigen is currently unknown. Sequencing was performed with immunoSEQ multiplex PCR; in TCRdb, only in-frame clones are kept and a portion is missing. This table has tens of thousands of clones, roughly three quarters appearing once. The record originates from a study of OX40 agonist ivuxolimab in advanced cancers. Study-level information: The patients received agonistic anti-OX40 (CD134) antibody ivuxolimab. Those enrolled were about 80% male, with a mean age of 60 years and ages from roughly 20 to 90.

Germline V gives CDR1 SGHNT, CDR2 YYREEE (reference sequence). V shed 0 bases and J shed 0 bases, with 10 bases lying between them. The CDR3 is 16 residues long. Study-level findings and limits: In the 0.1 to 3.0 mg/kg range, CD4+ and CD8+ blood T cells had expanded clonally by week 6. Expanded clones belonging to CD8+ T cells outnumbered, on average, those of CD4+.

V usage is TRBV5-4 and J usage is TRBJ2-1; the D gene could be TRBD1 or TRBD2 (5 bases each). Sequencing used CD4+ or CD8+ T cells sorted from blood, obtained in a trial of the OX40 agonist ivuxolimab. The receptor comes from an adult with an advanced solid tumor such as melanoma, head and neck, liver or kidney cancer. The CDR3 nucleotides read TGTGCCAGCAGCTTGGGGGGGACCAGCTCCTACAATGAGCAGTTCTTC. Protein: CASSLGGTSSYNEQFF.